This T cell receptor (beta chain) was documented in a study of cytomegalovirus exposure and HLA in healthy donors. Study-wide results and limits: For cytomegalovirus status, the classifier reportedly gave diagnoses with high specificity and sensitivity. Judged likely to be a sequencing artifact was a cluster of highly shared sequence variants. From TCR beta sequences, most subjects' HLA-A and HLA-B alleles were reportedly predicted accurately. Researchers catalogued 160 or so TCR beta chains as cytomegalovirus-associated.

Both 60 Vbeta primers and 13 Jbeta primers went into the PCR. Method: immunoSEQ multiplex PCR; TCRdb's copy keeps in-frame clones and lacks some. The repertoire holds over 70,000 clones, roughly 74% seen once, with more than 9.5% in the top ten. As regards this clone: Its antigen is as yet unknown.

The TCR sequence derives from a human donor in good health. Material: PBMCs.

CDR3 sequence (DNA): TGTGCCAGCACCCTTAAGGCGGCGGTCAACAATGAGCAGTTCTTC. Encoded protein: CASTLKAAVNNEQFF. The chain couples TRBV7-9 to TRBJ2-1; D not certain. The V and J ends lost 7 bases and 5 bases respectively, with 18 bases between them. Per the germline V gene, CDR1 is SEHNR and CDR2 is FQNEAQ (reference sequence). This CDR3 has 15 residues.